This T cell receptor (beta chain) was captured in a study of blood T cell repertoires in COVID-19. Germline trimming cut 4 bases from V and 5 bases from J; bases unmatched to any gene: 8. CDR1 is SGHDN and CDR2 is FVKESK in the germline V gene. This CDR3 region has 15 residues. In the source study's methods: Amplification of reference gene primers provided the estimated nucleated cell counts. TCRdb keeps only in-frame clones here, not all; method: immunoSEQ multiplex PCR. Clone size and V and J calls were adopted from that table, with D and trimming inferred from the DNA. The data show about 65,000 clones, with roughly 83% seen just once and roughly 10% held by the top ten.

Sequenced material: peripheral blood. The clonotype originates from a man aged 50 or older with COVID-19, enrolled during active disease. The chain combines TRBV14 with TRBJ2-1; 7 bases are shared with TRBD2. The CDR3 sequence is CASSPRVGGNNEQFF. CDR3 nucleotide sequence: TGTGCCAGCAGCCCTCGGGTGGGAGGGAACAATGAGCAGTTCTTC.